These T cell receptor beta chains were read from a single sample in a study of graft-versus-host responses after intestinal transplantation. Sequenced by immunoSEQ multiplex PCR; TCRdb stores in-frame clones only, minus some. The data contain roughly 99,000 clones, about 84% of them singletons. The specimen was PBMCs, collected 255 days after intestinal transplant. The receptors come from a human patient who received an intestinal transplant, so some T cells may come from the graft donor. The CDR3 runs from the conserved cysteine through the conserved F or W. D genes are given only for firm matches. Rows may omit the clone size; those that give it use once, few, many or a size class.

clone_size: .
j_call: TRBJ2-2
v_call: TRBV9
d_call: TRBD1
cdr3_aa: CASSGTGDRELFF
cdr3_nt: TGTGCCAGCAGCGGGACAGGGGACCGGGAGCTGTTTTTT

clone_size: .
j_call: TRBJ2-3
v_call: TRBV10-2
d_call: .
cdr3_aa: CASSSYLWDTQYF
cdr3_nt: TGCGCCAGCAGTAGCTACCTGTGGGATACGCAGTATTTT

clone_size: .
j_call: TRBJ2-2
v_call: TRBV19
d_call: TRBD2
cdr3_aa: CASSLARGVAGELFF
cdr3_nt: TGTGCCAGTAGCCTGGCGCGGGGGGTCGCCGGGGAGCTGTTTTTT

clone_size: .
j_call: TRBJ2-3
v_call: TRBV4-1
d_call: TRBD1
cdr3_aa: CASSQEGFAGQGTDTQYF
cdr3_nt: TGCGCCAGCAGCCAAGAGGGGTTCGCAGGACAGGGCACAGATACGCAGTATTTT

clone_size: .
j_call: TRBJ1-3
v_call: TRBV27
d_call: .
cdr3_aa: CASSLSRTSGNTIYF
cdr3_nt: TGTGCCAGCAGTTTATCCAGGACATCTGGAAACACCATATATTTT

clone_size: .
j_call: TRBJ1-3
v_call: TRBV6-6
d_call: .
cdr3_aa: CASSSGRSGNTIYF
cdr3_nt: TGTGCCAGCAGTTCGGGACGGAGTGGAAACACCATATATTTT

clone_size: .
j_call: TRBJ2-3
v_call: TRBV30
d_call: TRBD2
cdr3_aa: CAWSKPGTSLTDTQYF
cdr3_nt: TGTGCCTGGAGTAAGCCCGGGACTAGCCTTACTGATACGCAGTATTTT

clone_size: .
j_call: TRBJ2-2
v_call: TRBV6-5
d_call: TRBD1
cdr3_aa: CASRGQSNTGELFF
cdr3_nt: TGTGCCAGCAGGGGACAGTCGAACACCGGGGAGCTGTTTTTT

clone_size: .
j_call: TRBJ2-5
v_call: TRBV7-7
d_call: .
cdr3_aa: CASSLDLWETQYF
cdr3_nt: TGTGCTAGCAGCTTAGACCTTTGGGAGACCCAGTACTTC

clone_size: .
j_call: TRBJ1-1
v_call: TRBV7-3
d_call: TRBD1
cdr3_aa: CASSFSGTGGAGAEAFF
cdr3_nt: TGTGCCAGCAGCTTTTCCGGGACAGGGGGCGCGGGTGCTGAAGCTTTCTTT

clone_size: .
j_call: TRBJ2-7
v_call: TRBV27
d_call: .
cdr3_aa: CASSLWGRTYEQYF
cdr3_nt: TGTGCCAGCAGTTTATGGGGGCGCACCTACGAGCAGTACTTC

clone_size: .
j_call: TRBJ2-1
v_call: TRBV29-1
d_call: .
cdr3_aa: CSSGDPYNEQFF
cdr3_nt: TGCAGCTCTGGGGACCCATACAATGAGCAGTTCTTC

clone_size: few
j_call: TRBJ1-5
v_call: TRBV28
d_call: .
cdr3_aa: CASSLKVTSNQPQHF
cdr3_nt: TGTGCCAGCAGTTTAAAAGTTACTAGCAATCAGCCCCAGCATTTT

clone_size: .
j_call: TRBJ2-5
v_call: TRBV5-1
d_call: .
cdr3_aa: CASSFPGVGGPKETQYF
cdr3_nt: TGCGCCAGCAGCTTCCCGGGAGTGGGGGGGCCGAAAGAGACCCAGTACTTC

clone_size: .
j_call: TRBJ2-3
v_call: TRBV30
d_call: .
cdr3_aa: CAWSVGIDTQYF
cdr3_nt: TGTGCCTGGAGTGTCGGGATTGATACGCAGTATTTT

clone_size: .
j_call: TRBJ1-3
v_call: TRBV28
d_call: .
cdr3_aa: CASSLLDEAPGNTIYF
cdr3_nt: TGTGCCAGCAGCCTCCTCGATGAGGCACCTGGAAACACCATATATTTT

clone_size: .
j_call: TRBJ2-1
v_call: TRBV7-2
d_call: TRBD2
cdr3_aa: CASVAGSSYNEQFF
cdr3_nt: TGTGCCAGCGTAGCGGGGAGCTCCTACAATGAGCAGTTCTTC

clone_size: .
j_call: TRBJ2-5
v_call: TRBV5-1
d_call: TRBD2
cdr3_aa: CASRAPSGGSQETQYF
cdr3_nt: TGCGCCAGCAGAGCCCCAAGCGGGGGTTCCCAAGAGACCCAGTACTTC

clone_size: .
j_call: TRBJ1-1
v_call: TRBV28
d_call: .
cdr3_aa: CASSPGRLSEAFF
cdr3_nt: TGTGCCAGCAGCCCGGGGCGGCTCTCTGAAGCTTTCTTT

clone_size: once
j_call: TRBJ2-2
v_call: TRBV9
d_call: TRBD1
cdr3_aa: CASSARHGTGTNTGELFF
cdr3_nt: TGTGCCAGCAGCGCCCGTCATGGGACAGGGACGAACACCGGGGAGCTGTTTTTT

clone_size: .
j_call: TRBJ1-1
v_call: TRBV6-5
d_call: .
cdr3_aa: CASSYADLNTEAFF
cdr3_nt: TGTGCCAGCAGTTACGCGGACCTGAACACTGAAGCTTTCTTT

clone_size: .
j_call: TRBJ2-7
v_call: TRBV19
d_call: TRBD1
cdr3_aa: CASTPGVAGGPYEQYF
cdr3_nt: TGTGCCAGTACCCCGGGGGTCGCAGGGGGCCCATACGAGCAGTACTTC

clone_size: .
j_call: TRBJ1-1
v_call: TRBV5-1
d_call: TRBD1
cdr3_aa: CASSLAPGGNTEAFF
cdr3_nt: TGCGCCAGCAGCTTGGCTCCAGGGGGGAACACTGAAGCTTTCTTT

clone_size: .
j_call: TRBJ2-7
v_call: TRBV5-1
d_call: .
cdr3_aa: CASSLPPQDSTYEQYF
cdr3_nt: TGCGCCAGCAGCTTGCCGCCTCAGGACAGCACCTACGAGCAGTACTTC

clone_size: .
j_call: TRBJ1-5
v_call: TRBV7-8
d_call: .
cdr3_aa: CASSPLLGGISNQPQHF
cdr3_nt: TGTGCCAGCAGCCCGCTCCTCGGGGGGATTAGCAATCAGCCCCAGCATTTT

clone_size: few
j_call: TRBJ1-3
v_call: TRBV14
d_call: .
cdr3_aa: CASSLYAGNTIYF
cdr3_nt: TGTGCCAGCAGCCTCTACGCTGGAAACACCATATATTTT

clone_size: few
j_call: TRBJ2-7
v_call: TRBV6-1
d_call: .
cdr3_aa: CASSSTTFYEQYF
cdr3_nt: TGTGCCAGCAGTTCAACTACCTTCTACGAGCAGTACTTC

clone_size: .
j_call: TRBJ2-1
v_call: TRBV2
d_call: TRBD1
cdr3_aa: CASRRLKGAQWNEQFF
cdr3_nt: TGTGCCAGCAGGAGACTAAAGGGGGCGCAGTGGAATGAGCAGTTCTTC

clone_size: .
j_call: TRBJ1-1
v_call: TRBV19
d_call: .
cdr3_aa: CASSEEMSTAKNTEAFF
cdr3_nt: TGTGCCAGTAGTGAAGAAATGTCGACAGCCAAGAACACTGAAGCTTTCTTT

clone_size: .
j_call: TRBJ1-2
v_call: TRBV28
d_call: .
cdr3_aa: CASRETVYGYTF
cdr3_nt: TGTGCCAGCAGAGAGACAGTCTATGGCTACACCTTC

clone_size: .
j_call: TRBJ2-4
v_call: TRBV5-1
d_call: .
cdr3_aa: CASSLGLGDTKNIQYF
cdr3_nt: TGCGCCAGCAGCTTGGGACTAGGCGATACCAAAAACATTCAGTACTTC

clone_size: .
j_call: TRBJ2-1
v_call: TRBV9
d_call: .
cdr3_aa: CASSVVGGPHNEQFF
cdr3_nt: TGTGCCAGCAGCGTAGTTGGCGGGCCGCACAATGAGCAGTTCTTC

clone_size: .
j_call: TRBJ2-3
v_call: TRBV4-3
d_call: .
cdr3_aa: CASSQDVGPLAQYF
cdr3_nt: TGCGCCAGCAGCCAAGATGTGGGGCCCTTGGCGCAGTATTTT

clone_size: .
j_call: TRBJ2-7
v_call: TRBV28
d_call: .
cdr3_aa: CASKSVRRNYEQYF
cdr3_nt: TGTGCCAGCAAATCTGTGCGGAGAAACTACGAGCAGTACTTC

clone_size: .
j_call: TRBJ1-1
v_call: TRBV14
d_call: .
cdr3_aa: CASSQRMYMNTEAFF
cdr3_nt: TGTGCCAGCAGCCAAAGAATGTACATGAACACTGAAGCTTTCTTT

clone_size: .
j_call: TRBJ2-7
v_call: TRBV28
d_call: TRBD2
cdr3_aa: CASRRGVSYEQYF
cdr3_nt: TGTGCCAGCAGGCGGGGGGTTTCCTACGAGCAGTACTTC

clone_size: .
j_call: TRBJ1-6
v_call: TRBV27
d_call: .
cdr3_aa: CASSSPGESPLHF
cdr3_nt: TGTGCCAGCTCCTCGCCGGGGGAGTCACCCCTCCACTTT

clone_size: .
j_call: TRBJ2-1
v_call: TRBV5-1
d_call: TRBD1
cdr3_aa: CASSVGDRERLNEQFF
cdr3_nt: TGCGCCAGCAGCGTGGGGGACAGGGAGAGACTCAATGAGCAGTTCTTC

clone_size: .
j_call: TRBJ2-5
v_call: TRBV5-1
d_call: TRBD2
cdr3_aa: CASSSYGLAGETQYF
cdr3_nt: TGCGCCAGCAGCTCGTATGGACTAGCGGGAGAGACCCAGTACTTC

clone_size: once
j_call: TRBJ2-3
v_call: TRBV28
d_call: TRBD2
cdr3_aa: CASSKRGVPDTQYF
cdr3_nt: TGTGCCAGCAGTAAGCGGGGGGTCCCAGATACGCAGTATTTT

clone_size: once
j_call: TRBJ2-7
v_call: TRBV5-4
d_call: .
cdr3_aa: CASSRRGTGLWAYEQYF
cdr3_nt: TGTGCCAGCAGCCGACGGGGTACAGGGTTGTGGGCCTACGAGCAGTACTTC

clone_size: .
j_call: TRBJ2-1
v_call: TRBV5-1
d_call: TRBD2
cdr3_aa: CASSLAGGSQNEQFF
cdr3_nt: TGCGCCAGCAGCTTGGCCGGGGGGTCGCAAAATGAGCAGTTCTTC

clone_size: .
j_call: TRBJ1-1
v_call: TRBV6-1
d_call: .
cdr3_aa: CASSEVGTEAFF
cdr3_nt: TGTGCCAGCAGTGAAGTTGGAACTGAAGCTTTCTTT

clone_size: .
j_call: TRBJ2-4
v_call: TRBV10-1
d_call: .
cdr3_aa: CASSEKDNLKNIQYF
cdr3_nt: TGCGCCAGCAGTGAGAAGGACAACCTCAAAAACATTCAGTACTTC

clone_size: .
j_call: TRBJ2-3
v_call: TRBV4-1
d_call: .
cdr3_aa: CASSQKRTTSTDTQYF
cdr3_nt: TGCGCCAGCAGCCAAAAGAGGACCACTAGCACAGATACGCAGTATTTT